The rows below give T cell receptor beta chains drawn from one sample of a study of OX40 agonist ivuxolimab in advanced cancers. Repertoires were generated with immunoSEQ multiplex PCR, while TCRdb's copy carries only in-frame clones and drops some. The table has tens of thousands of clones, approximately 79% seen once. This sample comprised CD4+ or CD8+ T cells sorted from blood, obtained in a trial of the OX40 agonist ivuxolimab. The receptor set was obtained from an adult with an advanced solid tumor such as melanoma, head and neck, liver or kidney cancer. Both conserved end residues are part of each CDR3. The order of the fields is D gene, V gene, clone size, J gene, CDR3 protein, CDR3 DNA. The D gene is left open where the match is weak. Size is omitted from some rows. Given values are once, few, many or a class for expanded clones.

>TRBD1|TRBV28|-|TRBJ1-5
CASRGGTGGNQPQHF
TGTGCCAGCAGGGGCGGGACAGGGGGAAATCAGCCCCAGCATTTT
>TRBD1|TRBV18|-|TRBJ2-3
CASSHNRGRTDTQYF
TGTGCCAGCTCACACAACAGGGGGCGCACAGATACGCAGTATTTT
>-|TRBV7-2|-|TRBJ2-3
CASSLFMRGTDTQYF
TGTGCCAGCAGCTTGTTCATGCGGGGCACAGATACGCAGTATTTT
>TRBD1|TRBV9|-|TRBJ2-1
CASSARDSPYNEQFF
TGTGCCAGCAGCGCCCGGGACAGCCCCTACAATGAGCAGTTCTTC
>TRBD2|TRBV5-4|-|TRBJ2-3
CASSLDRGGDTQYF
TGTGCCAGCAGCTTGGACCGGGGGGGCGATACGCAGTATTTT
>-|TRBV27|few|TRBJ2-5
CASSLSPAQETQYF
TGTGCCAGCAGTTTATCCCCGGCCCAAGAGACCCAGTACTTC
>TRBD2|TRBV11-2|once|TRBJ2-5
CASSPGLAGPQETQYF
TGTGCCAGCAGCCCTGGACTAGCGGGCCCACAAGAGACCCAGTACTTC
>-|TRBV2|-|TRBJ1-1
CASSETRAATEAFF
TGTGCCAGCAGTGAAACCCGGGCCGCCACTGAAGCTTTCTTT
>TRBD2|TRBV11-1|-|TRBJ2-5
CASSEGLVGETQYF
TGTGCCAGCTCGGAAGGACTAGTAGGAGAGACCCAGTACTTC
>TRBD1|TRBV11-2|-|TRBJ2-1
CASSPRDRGSYNEQFF
TGTGCCAGCAGCCCCCGGGACAGGGGTTCCTACAATGAGCAGTTCTTC
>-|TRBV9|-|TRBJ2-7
CASSVDATAYEQYF
TGTGCCAGCAGCGTAGATGCTACAGCCTACGAGCAGTACTTC
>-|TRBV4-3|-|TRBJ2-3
CASSQAPASSTDTQYF
TGCGCCAGCAGCCAAGCCCCAGCGTCTAGCACAGATACGCAGTATTTT
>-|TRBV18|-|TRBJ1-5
CASSKSGEGQPQHF
TGTGCCAGCTCGAAATCAGGGGAGGGGCAGCCCCAGCATTTT
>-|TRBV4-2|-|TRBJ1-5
CASSQADGQPQHF
TGTGCCAGCAGCCAAGCTGATGGGCAGCCCCAGCATTTT
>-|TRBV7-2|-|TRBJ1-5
CASSLDFGEPQHF
TGTGCCAGCAGCTTAGATTTTGGTGAGCCCCAGCATTTT
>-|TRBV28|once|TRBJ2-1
CASSLSGASMFF
TGTGCCAGCAGTTTATCAGGCGCCTCCATGTTCTTC
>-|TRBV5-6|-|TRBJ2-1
CASSSDPGGYNEQFF
TGTGCCAGCAGCTCTGACCCCGGGGGATACAATGAGCAGTTCTTC
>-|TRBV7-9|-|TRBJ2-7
CASSPGRLYEQYF
TGTGCCAGCAGCCCCGGTCGCTTGTACGAGCAGTACTTC
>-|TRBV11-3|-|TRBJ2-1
CASSSTWGFNNEQFF
TGTGCCAGCAGTTCAACATGGGGTTTCAACAATGAGCAGTTCTTC
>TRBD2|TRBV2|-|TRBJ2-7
CASSDPSTSGRNEQYF
TGTGCCAGCAGTGATCCCTCGACTAGCGGGAGAAACGAGCAGTACTTC
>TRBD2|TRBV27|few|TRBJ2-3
CASSFRAGPDTQYF
TGTGCCAGCAGTTTCCGAGCGGGACCAGATACGCAGTATTTT
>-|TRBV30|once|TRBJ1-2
CAFYREDYGYTF
TGTGCTTTCTACAGGGAGGACTATGGCTACACCTTC
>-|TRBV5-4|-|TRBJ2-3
CASSIQDTQYF
TGTGCCAGCAGCATCCAAGATACGCAGTATTTT
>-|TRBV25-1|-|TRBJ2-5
CASSDGGQILQETQYF
TGTGCCAGCAGTGACGGGGGTCAGATCTTACAAGAGACCCAGTACTTC
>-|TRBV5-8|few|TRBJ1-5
CASSRDSNQPQHF
TGTGCCAGCTCACGGGACAGCAATCAGCCCCAGCATTTT
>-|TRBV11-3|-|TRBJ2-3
CASSLDRRDTQYF
TGTGCCAGCAGCTTAGACCGAAGGGATACGCAGTATTTT
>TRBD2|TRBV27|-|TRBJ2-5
CASSIKGERGPEGTQYF
TGTGCCAGCAGCATTAAGGGTGAGCGGGGGCCGGAAGGGACCCAGTACTTC
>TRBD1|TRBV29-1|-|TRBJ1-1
CSANSWTGNTEAFF
TGCAGCGCCAATTCTTGGACAGGGAACACTGAAGCTTTCTTT
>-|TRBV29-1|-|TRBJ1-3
CSVVGVLSSGNTIYF
TGCAGCGTTGTAGGGGTTCTGAGCTCTGGAAACACCATATATTTT
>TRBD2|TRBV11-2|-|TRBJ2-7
CASSPGLAGLSTPYEQYF
TGTGCCAGCAGCCCTGGGCTAGCGGGACTTTCAACACCCTACGAGCAGTACTTC
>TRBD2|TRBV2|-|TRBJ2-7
CASRWRTSGSFHEQYF
TGTGCCAGCAGGTGGAGGACTAGCGGGAGTTTCCACGAGCAGTACTTC
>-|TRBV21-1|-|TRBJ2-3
CASTDTKERYRTCTDTQYF
TGTGCCAGCACCGATACTAAAGAGAGATACAGGACCTGCACAGATACGCAGTATTTT
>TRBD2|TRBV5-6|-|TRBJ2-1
CASSSPIAGGNEQFF
TGTGCCAGCAGCTCACCGATAGCGGGAGGGAATGAGCAGTTCTTC
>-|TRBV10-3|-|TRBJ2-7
CAISESQAPREQYF
TGTGCCATCAGTGAGTCGCAGGCCCCCAGGGAGCAGTACTTC
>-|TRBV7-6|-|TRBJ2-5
CASSLVTGLQETQYF
TGTGCCAGCAGCTTAGTTACAGGGCTCCAAGAGACCCAGTACTTC
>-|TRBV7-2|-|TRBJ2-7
CASSLASGRPGEQYF
TGTGCCAGCAGCTTAGCATCGGGGAGGCCGGGAGAGCAGTACTTC
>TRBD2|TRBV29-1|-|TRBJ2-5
CSFGTSGSLGKTQYF
TGCAGCTTCGGGACTAGCGGGAGTTTAGGAAAGACCCAGTACTTC
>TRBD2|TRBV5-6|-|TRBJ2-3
CASSELHLAGAHTDTQYF
TGTGCCAGCAGCGAACTTCATCTAGCGGGAGCCCACACAGATACGCAGTATTTT
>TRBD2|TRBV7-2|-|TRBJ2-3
CASERERSDTQYF
TGTGCCAGCGAGCGGGAGAGGTCAGATACGCAGTATTTT
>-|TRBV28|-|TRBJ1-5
CASSLPALGNQPQHF
TGTGCCAGCAGTTTACCGGCGTTGGGGAATCAGCCCCAGCATTTT
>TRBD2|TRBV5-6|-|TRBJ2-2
CASSLTSGVLTGELFF
TGTGCCAGCAGCTTGACTAGCGGGGTTCTTACCGGGGAGCTGTTTTTT
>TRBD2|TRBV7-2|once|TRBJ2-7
CASSLSSGSIYEQYF
TGTGCCAGCAGCTTATCTAGCGGGAGTATTTACGAGCAGTACTTC
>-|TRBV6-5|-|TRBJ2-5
CASSYKRGVQYF
TGTGCCAGCAGTTACAAGAGGGGGGTCCAGTACTTC
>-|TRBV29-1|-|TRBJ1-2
CSVGHREYGYTF
TGCAGCGTTGGACACAGGGAATATGGCTACACCTTC
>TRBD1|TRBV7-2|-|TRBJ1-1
CASSLATGRNTEAFF
TGTGCCAGCAGCTTAGCGACAGGGAGAAACACTGAAGCTTTCTTT
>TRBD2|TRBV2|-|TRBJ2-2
CASSSLAGVGELFF
TGTGCCAGCAGTTCGCTAGCGGGCGTCGGGGAGCTGTTTTTT
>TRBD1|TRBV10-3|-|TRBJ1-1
CAISGRGLGTEAFF
TGTGCCATCAGTGGAAGGGGGCTGGGTACTGAAGCTTTCTTT
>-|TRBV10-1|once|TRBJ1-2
CASSESLQSEGYTF
TGCGCCAGCAGTGAGTCCTTACAGAGCGAGGGTTACACCTTC
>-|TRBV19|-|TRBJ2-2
CASSRPHTGELFF
TGTGCCAGTAGTAGGCCTCACACCGGGGAGCTGTTTTTT
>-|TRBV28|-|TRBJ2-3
CASMVNGVWIPGGQYF
TGTGCCAGCATGGTTAATGGTGTCTGGATTCCAGGTGGGCAGTATTTT
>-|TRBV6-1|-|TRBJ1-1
CASNWNTEAFF
TGTGCCAGCAACTGGAACACTGAAGCTTTCTTT
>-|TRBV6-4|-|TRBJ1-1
CASSDGGNTEAFF
TGTGCCAGCAGTGACGGGGGGAACACTGAAGCTTTCTTT
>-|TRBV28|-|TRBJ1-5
CASSSHRKNQPQHF
TGTGCCAGCAGTTCGCACAGGAAAAATCAGCCCCAGCATTTT
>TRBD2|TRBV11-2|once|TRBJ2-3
CASSARLAGFTDTQYF
TGTGCCAGCAGCGCGCGACTAGCGGGATTCACAGATACGCAGTATTTT
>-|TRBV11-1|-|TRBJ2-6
CASSLATGPSLSGANVLTF
TGTGCCAGCAGCTTAGCAACAGGGCCTTCCCTCTCTGGGGCCAACGTCCTGACTTTC
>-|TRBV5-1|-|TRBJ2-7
CASSSEPGKAYEQYF
TGCGCCAGCAGCTCTGAACCGGGGAAAGCCTACGAGCAGTACTTC
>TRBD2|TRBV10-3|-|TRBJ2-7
CAISVLAGGTYEQYF
TGTGCCATCAGTGTGCTAGCGGGGGGTACCTACGAGCAGTACTTC
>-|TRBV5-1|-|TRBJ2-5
CASRRAVSEETQYF
TGCGCCAGCAGGAGGGCAGTCTCTGAAGAGACCCAGTACTTC
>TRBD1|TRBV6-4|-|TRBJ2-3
CASPAGGRDTQYF
TGTGCCAGCCCCGCAGGGGGCAGAGATACGCAGTATTTT